This T cell receptor (beta chain) came from a study of spatial heterogeneity in lung cancer. A distinct unique molecular identifier was carried by each TCR cDNA molecule. TCRdb independently ran MiXCR on the 5' RACE reads; one entry per CDR3 protein. This table holds some 47,000 distinct CDR3 sequences, about 7.6% found once. This clonotype occurred many times. Its specificity is not known. Study results and caveats: Ubiquitous expanded tumor TCRs appeared in blood more at resection than follow-up.

This CDR3 has 14 amino acids. Germline CDR1 is DFQATT and CDR2 is SNEGSKA (reference sequence). V gave up 3 bases and J gave up 3 bases; unmatched junction bases: 5. The time point is: sample taken at primary tumor resection. Sequencing covered unsorted whole RNA taken from tumor, nontumor lung or frozen PBMC. This specimen was PBMCs, taken at surgery. This sequence originates from a female donor with early-stage non-small cell lung cancer. V is TRBV20-1 and J is TRBJ2-3; 8 positions agree with TRBD2. CDR3 loop: CSASGAGVTDTQYF. DNA for the CDR3: TGCAGTGCTAGTGGAGCGGGGGTAACAGATACGCAGTATTTT.